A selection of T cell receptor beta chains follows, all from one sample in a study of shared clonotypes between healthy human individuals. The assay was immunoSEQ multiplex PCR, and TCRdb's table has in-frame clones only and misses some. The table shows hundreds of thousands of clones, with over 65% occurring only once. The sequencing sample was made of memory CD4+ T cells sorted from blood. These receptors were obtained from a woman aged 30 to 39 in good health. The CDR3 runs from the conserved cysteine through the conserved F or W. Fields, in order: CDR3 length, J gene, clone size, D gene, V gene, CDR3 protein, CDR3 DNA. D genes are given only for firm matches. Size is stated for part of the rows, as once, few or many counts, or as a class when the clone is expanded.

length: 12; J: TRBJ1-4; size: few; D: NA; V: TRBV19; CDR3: CASSTPGTKVFF; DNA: TGTGCCAGTAGTACACCCGGGACTAAGGTGTTTTTT
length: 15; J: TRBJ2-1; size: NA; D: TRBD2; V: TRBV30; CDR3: CAWSVGTSDYNEQFF; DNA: TGTGCCTGGAGTGTAGGGACTAGCGACTACAATGAGCAGTTCTTC
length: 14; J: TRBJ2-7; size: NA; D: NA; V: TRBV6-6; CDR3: CASSYGSPQYEQYF; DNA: TGTGCCAGCAGTTACGGGTCACCCCAGTACGAGCAGTACTTC
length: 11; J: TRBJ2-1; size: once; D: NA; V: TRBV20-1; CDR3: CSARAAIEQFF; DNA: TGCAGTGCTAGAGCCGCTATTGAGCAGTTCTTC
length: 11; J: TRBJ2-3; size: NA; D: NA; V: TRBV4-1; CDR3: CASSHRDTQYF; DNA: TGCGCCAGCAGCCATCGGGATACGCAGTATTTT
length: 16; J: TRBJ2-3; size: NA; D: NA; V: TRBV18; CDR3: CASSRGQMSSTDTQYF; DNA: TGTGCCAGCTCACGCGGACAGATGTCTAGCACAGATACGCAGTATTTT
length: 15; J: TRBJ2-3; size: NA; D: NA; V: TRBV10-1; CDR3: CASSEYSGPEDTQYF; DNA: TGCGCCAGCAGTGAGTATAGCGGCCCCGAAGATACGCAGTATTTT
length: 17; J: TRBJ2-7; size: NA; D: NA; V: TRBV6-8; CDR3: CASRRPSLEGSSYEQYF; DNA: TGTGCCAGCAGGCGACCTAGCCTCGAGGGAAGCTCCTACGAGCAGTACTTC
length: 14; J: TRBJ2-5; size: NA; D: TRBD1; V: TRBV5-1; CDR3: CASSLKGATETQYF; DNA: TGCGCCAGCAGCTTGAAGGGGGCCACGGAGACCCAGTACTTC
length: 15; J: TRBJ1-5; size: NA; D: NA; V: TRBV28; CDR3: CASSPAGDSNQPQHF; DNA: TGTGCCAGCAGCCCCGCAGGGGATAGCAATCAGCCCCAGCATTTT
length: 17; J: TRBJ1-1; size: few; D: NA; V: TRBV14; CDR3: CASSQDPQRTGNTEAFF; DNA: TGTGCCAGCAGCCAAGATCCCCAACGGACTGGGAACACTGAAGCTTTCTTT
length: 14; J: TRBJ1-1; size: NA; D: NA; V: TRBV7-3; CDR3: CASSLTGEDTEAFF; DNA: TGTGCCAGCAGCTTAACAGGGGAGGACACTGAAGCTTTCTTT
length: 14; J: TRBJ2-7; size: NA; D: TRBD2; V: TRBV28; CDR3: CASRPLGRSYEQYF; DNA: TGTGCCAGCCGTCCCCTCGGGAGGTCTTACGAGCAGTACTTC
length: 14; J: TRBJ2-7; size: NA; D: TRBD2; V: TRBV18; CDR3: CASSPAGGPYEQYF; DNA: TGTGCCAGCTCACCAGCGGGAGGGCCGTACGAGCAGTACTTC
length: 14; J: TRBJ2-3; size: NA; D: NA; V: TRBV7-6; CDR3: CASKLRSSTDTQYF; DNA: TGTGCCAGCAAACTCCGTTCGAGCACAGATACGCAGTATTTT
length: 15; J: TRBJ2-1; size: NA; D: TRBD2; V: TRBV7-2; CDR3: CASSPLAETYNEQFF; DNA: TGTGCCAGCAGTCCCCTAGCGGAGACCTACAATGAGCAGTTCTTC
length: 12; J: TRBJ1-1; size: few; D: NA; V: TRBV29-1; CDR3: CSVGRGHTEAFF; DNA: TGCAGCGTTGGGAGGGGCCACACCGAAGCTTTCTTT
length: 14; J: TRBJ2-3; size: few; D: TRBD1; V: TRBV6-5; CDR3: CATMGQTPGDTQYF; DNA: TGTGCCACCATGGGACAGACCCCTGGAGATACGCAGTATTTT
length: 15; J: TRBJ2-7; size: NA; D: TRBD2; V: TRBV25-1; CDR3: CASSETSGPSYEQYF; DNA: TGTGCCAGCAGTGAGACTAGCGGGCCTTCCTACGAGCAGTACTTC
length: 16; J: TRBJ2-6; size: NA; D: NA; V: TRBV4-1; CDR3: CASRFVGRSGANVLTF; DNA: TGCGCCAGCAGATTTGTCGGGCGCTCTGGGGCCAACGTCCTGACTTTC
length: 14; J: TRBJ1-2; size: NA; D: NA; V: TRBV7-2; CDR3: CASSKDSYVYGYTF; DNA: TGTGCCAGCAGTAAGGACAGCTATGTCTATGGCTACACCTTC
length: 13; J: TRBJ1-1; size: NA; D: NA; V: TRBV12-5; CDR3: CASAGQLNTEAFF; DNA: TGTGCTAGTGCAGGACAGTTGAACACTGAAGCTTTCTTT
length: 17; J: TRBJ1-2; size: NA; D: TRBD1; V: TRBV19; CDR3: CASSISGTGVESDGYTF; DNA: TGTGCCAGTAGTATCTCCGGGACAGGGGTTGAGAGTGATGGCTACACCTTC
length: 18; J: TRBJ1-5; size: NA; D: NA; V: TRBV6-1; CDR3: CASSGGTPGHESNQPQHF; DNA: TGTGCCAGCAGTGGAGGGACCCCGGGACACGAGAGCAATCAGCCCCAGCATTTT
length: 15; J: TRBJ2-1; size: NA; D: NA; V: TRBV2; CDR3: CASSGESIVINEQFF; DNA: TGTGCCAGCAGTGGTGAGAGTATAGTTATTAATGAGCAGTTCTTC
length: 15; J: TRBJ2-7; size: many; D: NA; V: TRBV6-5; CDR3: CASSYSLNSYYEQYF; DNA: TGTGCCAGCAGTTACTCCCTGAACTCATACTACGAGCAGTACTTC
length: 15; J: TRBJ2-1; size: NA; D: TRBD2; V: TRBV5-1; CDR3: CASRLSGSSYNEQFF; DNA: TGCGCCAGCAGACTTAGCGGGAGTTCCTACAATGAGCAGTTCTTC
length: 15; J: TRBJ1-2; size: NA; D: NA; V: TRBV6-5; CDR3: CASSYSTGGNYGYTF; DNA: TGTGCCAGCAGTTACTCCACGGGTGGCAACTATGGCTACACCTTC
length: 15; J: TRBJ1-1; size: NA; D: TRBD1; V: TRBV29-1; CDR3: CSVDAPDRSETEAFF; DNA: TGCAGCGTTGACGCCCCGGACAGGAGCGAAACTGAAGCTTTCTTT
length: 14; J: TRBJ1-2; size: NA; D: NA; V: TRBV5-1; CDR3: CASRSDIFVYGYTF; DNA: TGCGCCAGCAGGTCTGACATATTTGTCTATGGCTACACCTTC
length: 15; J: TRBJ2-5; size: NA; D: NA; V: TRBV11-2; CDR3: CASSSPGVAAETQYF; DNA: TGTGCCAGCAGCTCCCCTGGGGTAGCGGCGGAGACCCAGTACTTC
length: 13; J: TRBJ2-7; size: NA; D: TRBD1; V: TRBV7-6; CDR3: CASSFDRDYEQYF; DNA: TGTGCCAGCAGCTTCGACAGGGACTACGAGCAGTACTTC